This TCR beta chain emerged from a study of blood T cell repertoires in COVID-19. Germline CDR1 is LNHDA and CDR2 is SQIVND (reference sequence). The CDR3 covers 16 residues. After removal of 5 bases from V and 0 bases from J, the junction contained 10 bases not matched to a gene. Profiling relied on immunoSEQ multiplex PCR, and the TCRdb table lists in-frame clones only, not all of them. The data contain under 300,000 clones, approximately 92% of them seen just once; the ten biggest clones take up 2.4%. This clone came up once. The TCR sequence derives from a young woman who had recovered from COVID-19. V usage is TRBV19 and J usage is TRBJ2-7; 7 bases line up with TRBD2. The source material was PBMCs or T cells enriched from blood (not recorded which). The CDR3 here is CASSRGDWDGSYEQYF. CDR3 coding DNA: TGTGCCAGTAGTCGGGGGGACTGGGACGGCTCCTACGAGCAGTACTTC. The full variable domain, with the rest looked up from reference TRBV19 and TRBJ2-7, is DGGITQSPKYLFRKEGQNVTLSCEQNLNHDAMYWYRQDPGQGLRLIYYSQIVNDFQKGDIAEGYSVSREKKESFPLTVTSAQKNPTAFYLCASSRGDWDGSYEQYFGPGTRLTVT.